A single sample gave rise to the 13 T cell receptor beta chains below, sequenced in a study of shared clonotypes between healthy human individuals (dated by TCRdb to the early 2020s). The protocol used for the library was the immunoSEQ multiplex PCR assay. Not all clones reach the TCRdb copy of this immuneACCESS table, which keeps in-frame sequences only. Checked studies attribute under half of the gap to unresolved V genes and leave the rest unexplained. The sample table contains roughly 490,000 clones; only one count was recorded for 79% of them. The leading ten clones occupy about 12% of the sample. The specimen sequenced was PBMCs. The receptors here all came from a woman aged 35 to 49 in good health. Some clones in this sample may be carry-over from other donors' samples.

The genes are TRBV11-2 and TRBJ2-1; TRBD2 might be the D (6 bases). CDR3 length: 16 amino acids. V was cut by 4 bases and J by 4 bases, with 17 bases left in between. Germline CDR1 SGHAT, CDR2 FQNNGV. The CDR3 DNA sequence: TGTGCCAGCAGCTCGGGACTCCAAAGGGGTTACAATGAGCAGTTCTTC. Translating it yields CASSSGLQRGYNEQFF.

This clone was picked up a small number of times. The chain combines TRBV29-1 with TRBJ2-2; TRBD1 matches 8 bases. This CDR3 contains 13 residues. V gave up 5 bases and J gave up 1 base; unmatched junction bases: 0. CDR1 SQVTM and CDR2 ANQGSEA come from the germline V gene. This CDR3 reads CSVTGGNTGELFF. CDR3 bases: TGCAGCGTTACAGGGGGGAACACCGGGGAGCTGTTTTTT.

This chain uses TRBV4-1 with TRBJ2-5; 10 bases map to TRBD2. The germline CDR1 and CDR2 sequences are MGHRA and YSYEKL. The ends lost 2 bases at V and 2 bases at J; junction bases unmatched: 5. This CDR3 has 16 residues. CDR3 region: CASSQLGLAWQETQYF. The CDR3 coding sequence is TGCGCCAGCAGCCAACTGGGACTAGCGTGGCAAGAGACCCAGTACTTC.

The chain combines TRBV30 with TRBJ1-5, with 8 bases aligning to TRBD1. Germline CDR1 GTSNPN, CDR2 SVGIG (reference sequence). The junction had 9 bases not matched to a gene; V was cut back by 5 bases and J by 6 bases. This CDR3 comprises 14 residues. CDR3 DNA: TGTGCCTGGGCTCCCGGGACAGGCCGTCAGCCCCAGCATTTT. It translates to CAWAPGTGRQPQHF.

V is TRBV10-3 and J is TRBJ2-1; 7 positions match TRBD1. The V segment lost 3 bases and the J segment 3 bases; nucleotides outside the gene matches: 8. CDR1 ENHRY and CDR2 SYGVKD come from the germline V gene. The CDR3 is 16 amino acids. The CDR3 nucleotides read TGTGCCATCAGTGAACAGTTAGGACAGGTCTACAATGAGCAGTTCTTC. Residues: CAISEQLGQVYNEQFF.

V gene TRBV30 combines with J gene TRBJ2-1; D is unclear. Germline-derived CDR1 and CDR2 are GTSNPN and SVGIG (reference sequence). The CDR3 spans 12 residues. V gave up 0 bases and J gave up 8 bases, with 8 bases separating them. Written as DNA, the CDR3 is TGTGCCTGGAGTGTATCTTCCTATGAGCAGTTCTTC. Protein sequence: CAWSVSSYEQFF.

The sample holds a few counts of this clone. The chain is built from TRBV7-2 and TRBJ2-1, with D perhaps matching TRBD2 (6 bases). The CDR3 extends over 16 amino acids. Trimming pared 1 base from V and 0 bases from J, leaving 10 bases between. Germline V gene data show CDR1 as SGHTA and CDR2 as FQGNSA. This CDR3 reads CASSLVGAGSYNEQFF. The CDR3 DNA reads TGTGCCAGCAGCTTAGTGGGAGCGGGCTCCTACAATGAGCAGTTCTTC.

Concerning this clone: One junction end does not reproduce the germline sequence, and a read error may be involved. The V and J genes are TRBV6-1 and TRBJ1-2, with 7 bases identical to TRBD1. Germline values: CDR1 MNHNS, CDR2 SASEGT. The CDR3 sequence is 13 residues long. DNA for the CDR3: TGTGCCGGCAGACAGGGAGAGGACTATGGCTACACCTTC. Its protein is CAGRQGEDYGYTF.

This chain links TRBV19 with TRBJ2-1; D unclear. V lost 5 bases, J lost 6 bases, and 14 bases lay in between. CDR3 length: 14 amino acids. Germline V CDR1 and CDR2: LNHDA, SQIVND (reference sequence). Here the CDR3 DNA reads TGTGCCAGTAGTCCTGTCCTAATCGGCAATGAGCAGTTCTTC. It codes for CASSPVLIGNEQFF.

J is TRBJ2-7 and V is TRBV7-2; 8 bases are shared with TRBD2. The CDR3 runs 15 residues. V was clipped by 5 bases and J by 4 bases; unmatched bases: 10. The germline CDR1 and CDR2 sequences are SGHTA and FQGNSA. This CDR3 is CASSPGLAVGYEQYF. In DNA form, the CDR3 reads TGTGCCAGCAGCCCTGGACTAGCCGTTGGGTACGAGCAGTACTTC.

V is TRBV15 and J is TRBJ2-7; D is perhaps TRBD1 (6 bases). Trimming took 4 bases from V and 6 from J, leaving 10 bases between them. This CDR3 contains 12 residues. Germline CDR1 LNHNV, CDR2 YYDKDF (reference sequence). CDR3 region: CATSNTGLEQYF. CDR3 DNA sequence: TGTGCCACCAGCAATACAGGGCTCGAGCAGTACTTC.

This chain links TRBV27 with TRBJ2-7, with D possibly being TRBD2 (6 bases). Trimming took off 8 bases at V and 0 bases at J, with 11 bases between the two ends. Germline-derived CDR1 and CDR2 are MNHEY and SMNVEV (reference sequence). The CDR3 sequence is 13 residues long. The CDR3 loop reads CASRDSLSYEQYF. For the CDR3, the DNA is TGTGCCAGCCGGGACTCCCTCTCCTACGAGCAGTACTTC.

DNA of the CDR3: TGTGCCAGCAGTTCCGGAGCCTACGAGCAGTACTTC. The encoded protein is CASSSGAYEQYF. This chain uses TRBV28 with TRBJ2-7; D unclear. From germline, CDR1 is MDHEN and CDR2 SYDVKM. V was shortened by 4 bases and J by 2 bases, with 6 bases between the two germline ends. This CDR3 comprises 12 residues.